This T cell receptor (beta chain) was sequenced for a study of blood T cell repertoires in COVID-19. Turning to the study itself: Specimens from acute and convalescent COVID-19 originated in the United States, Italy and Spain. PBMCs, B-cell-depleted T cells, or T cells provided the cDNA or gDNA that made up the material.

Authors' methods: Reference gene primer amplification in the assay estimated nucleated cell counts. Data came from immunoSEQ multiplex PCR; TCRdb stores just in-frame clones and leaves some out. V and J calls plus clone size are reproduced from that table; the DNA served to infer D and trimming. The sample consists of 470,000 or so clones, approximately 83% of them appearing once. The germline V gene encodes CDR1 SGHVS and CDR2 FQNEAQ. The CDR3 contains 14 residues. After removal of 1 base from V and 5 bases from J, the junction contained 1 base not matched to a gene. The sequence was obtained from a human donor in a cohort sampled during active COVID-19. This sequence joins TRBV7-8 and TRBJ2-2; 7 positions match TRBD1. Sequenced input: peripheral blood. Written as DNA, the CDR3 is TGTGCCAGCAGCTTAGTGGGACAGACCGGGGAGCTGTTTTTT. This encodes CASSLVGQTGELFF. Full variable domain (rest looked up from reference TRBV7-8 and TRBJ2-2): GAGVSQSPRYKVAKRGQDVALRCDPISGHVSLFWYQQALGQGPEFLTYFQNEAQLDKSGLPSDRFFAERPEGSVSTLKIQRTQQEDSAVYLCASSLVGQTGELFFGEGSRLTVL.